The T cell receptor beta chain described here comes from a study of blood T cell repertoires in COVID-19. At the level of the study: Acute and convalescent COVID-19 samples came from the United States, Italy and Spain. PBMCs, B-cell-depleted T cells, or T cells provided the cDNA or gDNA that made up the material.

Under the authors' procedure: Estimates of nucleated cell counts were drawn from the amplification of reference gene primers. Some clones are missing from TCRdb's copy, which holds only in-frame ones; the method was immunoSEQ multiplex PCR. V and J calls and clone size come straight from that table; D and trimming were deduced from the DNA. The table includes 200,000 to 250,000 clones, approximately 85% detected once. CDR3 size: 12 residues. Germline V gene data show CDR1 as SGHNT and CDR2 as YENEEA. V was pared by 5 bases and J by 4 bases, with 6 bases between. Specimen: peripheral blood. The receptor comes from a man older than 75 with acute or convalescent COVID-19. The chain recombines TRBV11-3 with TRBJ1-3; D call uncertain. Here the CDR3 reads CASSLSGNTIYF. In DNA, the CDR3 is TGTGCCAGCAGCCTATCAGGAAACACCATATATTTT.